This is a list of T cell receptor beta chains from one sample in a study of T cell responses to AZD1222 COVID-19 vaccine. The repertoire was sequenced with immunoSEQ multiplex PCR; TCRdb's copy has only in-frame clones and lacks some. The sample contains approximately 160,000 clones, 85% to 95% of which appear only once. The material sequenced was peripheral blood, taken on day 0 of AZD1222 vaccination. These receptors came from an adult in good health. Each CDR3 is given with its conserved first and last residue. D genes are given only for firm matches. Not all rows give a size; the values are once, few, many and, for expanded clones, a class.

D gene: NA; V gene: TRBV5-8; J gene: TRBJ1-1; clone size: NA; CDR3 protein: CASSPGYSAFF; CDR3 DNA: TGTGCCAGCAGCCCCGGTTATTCCGCTTTCTTT
D gene: NA; V gene: TRBV4-1; J gene: TRBJ2-5; clone size: NA; CDR3 protein: CASSLERGQGQETQYF; CDR3 DNA: TGCGCCAGCTCTCTCGAGCGGGGACAAGGCCAAGAGACCCAGTACTTC
D gene: TRBD2; V gene: TRBV25-1; J gene: TRBJ2-5; clone size: NA; CDR3 protein: CASSSLAGYQETQYF; CDR3 DNA: TGTGCCAGCAGCAGCCTAGCGGGGTATCAAGAGACCCAGTACTTC
D gene: NA; V gene: TRBV24-1; J gene: TRBJ2-1; clone size: once; CDR3 protein: CATSDTLAEGQFF; CDR3 DNA: TGTGCCACCAGTGACACCTTAGCGGAGGGGCAGTTCTTC
D gene: TRBD1; V gene: TRBV2; J gene: TRBJ1-6; clone size: NA; CDR3 protein: CASTRQTGDYNSPLHF; CDR3 DNA: TGTGCCAGCACCCGCCAAACAGGGGATTATAATTCACCCCTCCACTTT
D gene: NA; V gene: TRBV6-5; J gene: TRBJ1-1; clone size: NA; CDR3 protein: CASSQDGNTEAFF; CDR3 DNA: TGTGCCAGCAGTCAGGACGGGAACACTGAAGCTTTCTTT
D gene: TRBD1; V gene: TRBV5-1; J gene: TRBJ1-4; clone size: few; CDR3 protein: CASSFSGTGNEKLFF; CDR3 DNA: TGCGCCAGCAGCTTCTCCGGGACAGGGAATGAAAAACTGTTTTTT
D gene: NA; V gene: TRBV7-9; J gene: TRBJ1-4; clone size: NA; CDR3 protein: CASSERPSAGLANEKLFF; CDR3 DNA: TGTGCCAGCAGCGAGAGACCATCCGCGGGGTTGGCTAATGAAAAACTGTTTTTT
D gene: NA; V gene: TRBV29-1; J gene: TRBJ2-1; clone size: NA; CDR3 protein: CSVDGQGMFYNEQFF; CDR3 DNA: TGCAGCGTTGACGGTCAGGGTATGTTTTACAATGAGCAGTTCTTC
D gene: NA; V gene: TRBV6-5; J gene: TRBJ1-3; clone size: NA; CDR3 protein: CASRAYSGNTIYF; CDR3 DNA: TGTGCCAGCAGGGCCTACTCTGGAAACACCATATATTTT
D gene: TRBD1; V gene: TRBV19; J gene: TRBJ2-2; clone size: NA; CDR3 protein: CASSIWWGQGASGELFF; CDR3 DNA: TGTGCCAGTAGTATATGGTGGGGACAGGGGGCATCCGGGGAGCTGTTTTTT
D gene: NA; V gene: TRBV5-1; J gene: TRBJ2-3; clone size: once; CDR3 protein: CASSSPGNTDTQYF; CDR3 DNA: TGCGCCAGCAGCTCCCCAGGAAACACAGATACGCAGTATTTT
D gene: TRBD2; V gene: TRBV28; J gene: TRBJ2-7; clone size: NA; CDR3 protein: CASSLVQGGYEQYF; CDR3 DNA: TGTGCCAGCAGTTTAGTTCAGGGAGGGTACGAGCAGTACTTC
D gene: NA; V gene: TRBV18; J gene: TRBJ1-1; clone size: NA; CDR3 protein: CASSLLQDREAFF; CDR3 DNA: TGTGCCAGCTCCCTCCTCCAAGACAGGGAAGCTTTCTTT
D gene: NA; V gene: TRBV30; J gene: TRBJ1-2; clone size: NA; CDR3 protein: CAYIRGFHGYTF; CDR3 DNA: TGTGCCTATATTAGGGGCTTCCATGGCTACACCTTC
D gene: NA; V gene: TRBV19; J gene: TRBJ1-3; clone size: NA; CDR3 protein: CASTQGWGNTIYF; CDR3 DNA: TGTGCCAGTACGCAGGGGTGGGGAAACACCATATATTTT
D gene: TRBD1; V gene: TRBV7-8; J gene: TRBJ2-3; clone size: NA; CDR3 protein: CASSQTPGGDTQYF; CDR3 DNA: TGTGCCAGCAGCCAAACTCCAGGGGGAGATACGCAGTATTTT
D gene: NA; V gene: TRBV3-1/TRBV3-2; J gene: TRBJ2-4; clone size: once; CDR3 protein: CASSQPGITNGIQYF; CDR3 DNA: TGTGCCAGCAGCCAACCGGGGATTACAAACGGCATTCAGTACTTC
D gene: NA; V gene: TRBV20-1; J gene: TRBJ2-7; clone size: NA; CDR3 protein: CSARATYEQYF; CDR3 DNA: TGCAGTGCTAGGGCGACCTACGAGCAGTACTTC
D gene: NA; V gene: TRBV28; J gene: TRBJ1-3; clone size: NA; CDR3 protein: CASSTRERFKPRNTIYF; CDR3 DNA: TGTGCCAGCAGTACCCGGGAGCGATTCAAACCCCGAAACACCATATATTTT
D gene: TRBD1; V gene: TRBV30; J gene: TRBJ1-6; clone size: once; CDR3 protein: CAWERQGSYNSPLHF; CDR3 DNA: TGTGCCTGGGAAAGACAGGGCTCCTATAATTCACCCCTCCACTTT
D gene: TRBD1; V gene: TRBV28; J gene: TRBJ2-3; clone size: once; CDR3 protein: CASSGRDRGGSTDTQYF; CDR3 DNA: TGTGCCAGCAGTGGCCGGGACAGGGGGGGTAGCACAGATACGCAGTATTTT
D gene: TRBD1; V gene: TRBV7-7; J gene: TRBJ2-1; clone size: NA; CDR3 protein: CASSSGQLLYNEQFF; CDR3 DNA: TGTGCTAGCAGCTCGGGACAGCTACTTTACAATGAGCAGTTCTTC
D gene: NA; V gene: TRBV4-2; J gene: TRBJ1-2; clone size: NA; CDR3 protein: CASSLAGTPPGGYTF; CDR3 DNA: TGTGCCAGCAGCCTAGCCGGGACACCCCCGGGTGGCTACACCTTC
D gene: TRBD1; V gene: TRBV5-8; J gene: TRBJ1-2; clone size: NA; CDR3 protein: CASSLLGQDFYGYTF; CDR3 DNA: TGTGCCAGCAGCTTGCTCGGACAGGACTTCTATGGCTACACCTTC
D gene: TRBD1; V gene: TRBV19; J gene: TRBJ1-2; clone size: NA; CDR3 protein: CASSARGLAYGYTF; CDR3 DNA: TGTGCCAGTAGTGCCAGGGGGCTGGCCTATGGCTACACCTTC
D gene: TRBD1; V gene: TRBV15; J gene: TRBJ2-7; clone size: once; CDR3 protein: CATRARPEGAYEQYF; CDR3 DNA: TGTGCCACCAGGGCTCGACCCGAGGGGGCGTACGAGCAGTACTTC
D gene: NA; V gene: TRBV5-4; J gene: TRBJ2-5; clone size: NA; CDR3 protein: CASSLRDRSVETQYF; CDR3 DNA: TGTGCCAGCAGCCTTCGAGACAGGTCTGTAGAGACCCAGTACTTC
D gene: NA; V gene: TRBV7-8; J gene: TRBJ1-1; clone size: NA; CDR3 protein: CASSLMQNTEAFF; CDR3 DNA: TGTGCCAGCAGCTTAATGCAGAACACTGAAGCTTTCTTT
D gene: NA; V gene: TRBV19; J gene: TRBJ2-5; clone size: NA; CDR3 protein: CASSPPLGTQYF; CDR3 DNA: TGTGCGAGTAGTCCGCCCCTAGGGACCCAGTACTTC
D gene: TRBD2; V gene: TRBV7-2; J gene: TRBJ2-2; clone size: NA; CDR3 protein: CASSLYRAGGPDTGELFF; CDR3 DNA: TGTGCCAGCAGCTTATATCGCGCGGGGGGGCCGGACACCGGGGAGCTGTTTTTT
D gene: TRBD1; V gene: TRBV5-1; J gene: TRBJ2-5; clone size: NA; CDR3 protein: CASSLVGTGSRKTQYF; CDR3 DNA: TGCGCCAGCAGCTTGGTCGGGACAGGGTCAAGAAAGACCCAGTACTTC
D gene: TRBD1; V gene: TRBV7-2; J gene: TRBJ2-7; clone size: NA; CDR3 protein: CASSSGTGFYEQYF; CDR3 DNA: TGTGCCAGCAGCTCCGGGACAGGCTTTTACGAGCAGTACTTC
D gene: NA; V gene: TRBV2; J gene: TRBJ1-5; clone size: NA; CDR3 protein: CASSVEGSNQPQHF; CDR3 DNA: TGTGCCAGCAGTGTAGAGGGAAGCAATCAGCCCCAGCATTTT
D gene: NA; V gene: TRBV5-1; J gene: TRBJ1-2; clone size: NA; CDR3 protein: CASSSGGNYGYTF; CDR3 DNA: TGCGCCAGCAGTTCGGGTGGGAACTATGGCTACACCTTC
D gene: NA; V gene: TRBV6-5; J gene: TRBJ2-3; clone size: NA; CDR3 protein: CASEGGSTDTQYF; CDR3 DNA: TGTGCCAGCGAGGGTGGGAGCACAGATACGCAGTATTTT
D gene: TRBD1; V gene: TRBV6-4; J gene: TRBJ2-1; clone size: NA; CDR3 protein: CASSDTTGAYNEQFF; CDR3 DNA: TGTGCCAGCAGTGATACGACAGGGGCCTACAATGAGCAGTTCTTC
D gene: NA; V gene: TRBV19; J gene: TRBJ2-3; clone size: NA; CDR3 protein: CASSIGAEYTDTQYF; CDR3 DNA: TGTGCCAGTAGTATTGGAGCGGAGTACACAGATACGCAGTATTTT
D gene: NA; V gene: TRBV5-1; J gene: TRBJ1-5; clone size: NA; CDR3 protein: CASSLEGMDQPQHF; CDR3 DNA: TGCGCCAGCAGCTTAGAGGGCATGGATCAGCCCCAGCATTTT
D gene: NA; V gene: TRBV30; J gene: TRBJ1-6; clone size: NA; CDR3 protein: CAWSPYGWQGKRRNSPLHF; CDR3 DNA: TGTGCCTGGAGTCCCTACGGGTGGCAGGGAAAAAGGCGTAATTCACCCCTCCACTTT
D gene: NA; V gene: TRBV7-2; J gene: TRBJ1-1; clone size: NA; CDR3 protein: CASSFSRAEAFF; CDR3 DNA: TGTGCCAGCAGCTTCAGCAGGGCTGAAGCTTTCTTT
D gene: NA; V gene: TRBV19; J gene: TRBJ1-1; clone size: NA; CDR3 protein: CASSIGRNTEAFF; CDR3 DNA: TGTGCCAGTAGTATAGGTCGGAACACTGAAGCTTTCTTT
D gene: NA; V gene: TRBV19; J gene: TRBJ2-2; clone size: NA; CDR3 protein: CASRFESHGELFF; CDR3 DNA: TGTGCCAGTAGGTTTGAGTCCCACGGGGAGCTGTTTTTT
D gene: NA; V gene: TRBV3-1/TRBV3-2; J gene: TRBJ1-1; clone size: once; CDR3 protein: CASSQGTGPGTEAFF; CDR3 DNA: TGTGCCAGCAGCCAAGGAACGGGACCGGGCACTGAAGCTTTCTTT
D gene: NA; V gene: TRBV18; J gene: TRBJ1-2; clone size: NA; CDR3 protein: CASSPLGQSPGVNYGYTF; CDR3 DNA: TGTGCCAGCTCACCACTGGGGCAGTCGCCGGGGGTTAACTATGGCTACACCTTC
D gene: TRBD1; V gene: TRBV5-3; J gene: TRBJ1-1; clone size: NA; CDR3 protein: CARSAHHPAGGGNTEAFF; CDR3 DNA: TGTGCCAGAAGCGCCCATCACCCGGCAGGGGGCGGAAACACTGAAGCTTTCTTT
D gene: NA; V gene: TRBV11-2; J gene: TRBJ1-1; clone size: NA; CDR3 protein: CASSFYDEAFF; CDR3 DNA: TGTGCCAGCAGCTTTTACGATGAAGCTTTCTTT
D gene: TRBD1; V gene: TRBV5-1; J gene: TRBJ2-6; clone size: NA; CDR3 protein: CASSWGQHSGANVLTF; CDR3 DNA: TGCGCCAGCAGCTGGGGACAGCACTCTGGGGCCAACGTCCTGACTTTC